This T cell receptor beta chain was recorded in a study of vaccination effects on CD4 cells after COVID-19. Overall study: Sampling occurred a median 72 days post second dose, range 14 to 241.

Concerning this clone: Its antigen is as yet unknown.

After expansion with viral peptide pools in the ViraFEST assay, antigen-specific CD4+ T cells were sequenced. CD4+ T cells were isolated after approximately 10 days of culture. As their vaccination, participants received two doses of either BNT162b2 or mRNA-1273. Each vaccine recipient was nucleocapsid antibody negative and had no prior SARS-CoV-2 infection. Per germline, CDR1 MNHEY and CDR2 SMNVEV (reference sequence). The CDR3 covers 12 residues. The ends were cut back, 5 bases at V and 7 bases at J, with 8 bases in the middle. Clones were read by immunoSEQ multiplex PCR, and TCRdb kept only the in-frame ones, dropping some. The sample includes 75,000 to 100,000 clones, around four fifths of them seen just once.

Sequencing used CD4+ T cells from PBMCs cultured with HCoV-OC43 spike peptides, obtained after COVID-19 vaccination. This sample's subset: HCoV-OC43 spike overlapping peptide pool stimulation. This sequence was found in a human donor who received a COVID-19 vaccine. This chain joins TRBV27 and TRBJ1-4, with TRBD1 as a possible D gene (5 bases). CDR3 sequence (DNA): TGTGCCAGCAGTCACACAGGTGAAAAACTGTTTTTT. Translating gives CASSHTGEKLFF.